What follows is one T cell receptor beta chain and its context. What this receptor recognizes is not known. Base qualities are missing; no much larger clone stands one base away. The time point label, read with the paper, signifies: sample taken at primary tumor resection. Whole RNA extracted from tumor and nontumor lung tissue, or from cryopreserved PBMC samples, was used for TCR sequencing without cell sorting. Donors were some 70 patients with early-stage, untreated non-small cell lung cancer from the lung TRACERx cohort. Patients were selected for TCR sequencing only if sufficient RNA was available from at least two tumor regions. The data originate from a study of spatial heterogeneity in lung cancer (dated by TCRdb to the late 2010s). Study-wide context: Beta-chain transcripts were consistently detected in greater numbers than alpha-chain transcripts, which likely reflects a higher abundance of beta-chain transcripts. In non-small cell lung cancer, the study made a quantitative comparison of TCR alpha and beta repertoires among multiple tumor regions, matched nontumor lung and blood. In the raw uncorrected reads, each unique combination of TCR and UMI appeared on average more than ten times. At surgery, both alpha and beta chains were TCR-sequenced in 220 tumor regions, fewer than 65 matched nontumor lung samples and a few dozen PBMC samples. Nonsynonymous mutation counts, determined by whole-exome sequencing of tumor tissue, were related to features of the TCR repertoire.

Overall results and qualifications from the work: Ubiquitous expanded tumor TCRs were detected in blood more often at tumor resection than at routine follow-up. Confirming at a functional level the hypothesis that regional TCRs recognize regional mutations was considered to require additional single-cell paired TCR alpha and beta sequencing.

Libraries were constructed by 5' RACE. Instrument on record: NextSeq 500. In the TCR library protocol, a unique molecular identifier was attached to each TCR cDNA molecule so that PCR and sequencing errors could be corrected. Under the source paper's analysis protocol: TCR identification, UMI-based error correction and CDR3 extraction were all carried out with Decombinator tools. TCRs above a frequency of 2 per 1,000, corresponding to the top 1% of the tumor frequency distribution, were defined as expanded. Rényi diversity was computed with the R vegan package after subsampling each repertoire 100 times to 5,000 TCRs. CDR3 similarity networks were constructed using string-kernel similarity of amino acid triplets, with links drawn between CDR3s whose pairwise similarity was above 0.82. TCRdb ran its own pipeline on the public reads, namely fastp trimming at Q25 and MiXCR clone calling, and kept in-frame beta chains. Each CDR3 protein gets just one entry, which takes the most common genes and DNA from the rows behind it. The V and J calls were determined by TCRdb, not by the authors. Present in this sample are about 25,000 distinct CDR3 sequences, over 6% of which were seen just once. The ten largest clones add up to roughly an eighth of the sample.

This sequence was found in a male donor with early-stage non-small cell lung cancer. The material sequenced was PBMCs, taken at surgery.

The CDR3 region reads CASSVEGGLYQPQHF. The nucleotides read TGTGCCAGCAGCGTAGAGGGGGGGCTCTATCAGCCCCAGCATTTT. The chain was built from TRBV9 and TRBJ1-5; D gene: possibly TRBD1, on 6 matching bases. Sequences SGDLS (CDR1) and YYNGEE (CDR2) are obtained from the germline V gene. Deletion took 0 bases off V and 5 bases off J, with a span of 12 bases between the germline ends. Taken from cysteine to phenylalanine, the CDR3 has 15 residues. Only CDR3 DNA remains: 45 bases, in frame from the first base.